One sample yielded the 17 T cell receptor beta chains listed below, sequenced in a study of TIL therapy for anti-PD-1-resistant metastatic lung cancer. The time point: pre-treatment sample, taken before nivolumab and TIL therapy. The immunoSEQ assay was v3. Libraries were prepared by immunoSEQ multiplex PCR; TCRdb keeps only in-frame clonotypes and omits some of them. This sample has 55,000 to 60,000 clones, with 70% to 75% found just once. This sample comprised blood, obtained at baseline. Receptors were obtained from a person aged 25 to 80 with non-small cell lung cancer.

The rearrangement links TRBV19 to TRBJ2-2; 10 positions match TRBD1. Germline loops: CDR1 LNHDA, CDR2 SQIVND (reference sequence). The CDR3 consists of 15 residues. Trimming cost V 5 bases and J 5 bases; bases outside gene matches: 5. The CDR3 loop reads CASSLGGQGTGELFF. For the CDR3, the DNA is TGTGCCAGTAGTCTGGGGGGACAGGGGACCGGGGAGCTGTTTTTT.

This clone has a handful of counts. CDR3 protein: CAWSVGPRPLYGYTF. CDR3 coding DNA: TGTGCCTGGAGTGTGGGGCCGCGACCTCTATATGGCTACACCTTC. The V call is TRBV30, the J call TRBJ1-2, with D possibly being TRBD1 (5 bases). The CDR3 sequence is 15 residues long. V was trimmed by 0 bases and J by 5 bases, leaving 16 bases between them. Germline V gives CDR1 GTSNPN, CDR2 SVGIG (reference sequence).

The chain combines TRBV19 with TRBJ2-7, with a tentative D call TRBD1 (6 bases). The CDR3 is 15 residues long. Trimming pared 3 bases from V and 2 bases from J, leaving 14 bases between. The germline gives CDR1 LNHDA, CDR2 SQIVND (reference sequence). The CDR3 is CASSIRGGGAYEQYF. The CDR3, as DNA: TGTGCCAGTAGTATCCGAGGGGGTGGAGCCTACGAGCAGTACTTC.

The J gene is TRBJ1-2, the V gene TRBV5-6; D may be TRBD1 (6 bases). Trimming removed 0 bases at V and 5 bases at J, with 11 bases between. The CDR3 extends over 14 amino acids. Germline V gives CDR1 SGHDT, CDR2 YYEEEE. CDR3 DNA: TGTGCCAGCAGCTTGGTCACAGGGAGTTATGGCTACACCTTC. Its translation: CASSLVTGSYGYTF.

The rearrangement links TRBV7-8 to TRBJ2-3; D ambiguous. Between the trimmed V and J ends, which lost 5 bases and 4 bases, there was a span of 22 bases. Germline values: CDR1 SGHVS, CDR2 FQNEAQ. The CDR3 runs to 17 residues. CDR3: CASSRRHFGPVPDTQYF. CDR3 coding DNA: TGTGCCAGCAGCCGACGCCACTTCGGTCCCGTTCCAGATACGCAGTATTTT.

The chain carries TRBV15 and TRBJ1-1; D remains unclear. Germline V gives CDR1 LNHNV, CDR2 YYDKDF (reference sequence). V dropped 0 bases and J dropped 1 base, with 6 bases sitting between them. This CDR3 comprises 14 residues. The CDR3 loop is CATSRDRRNTEAFF. Written as DNA, the CDR3 is TGTGCCACCAGCAGAGATAGAAGGAACACTGAAGCTTTCTTT.

The gene calls are TRBV28 and TRBJ2-1; no clear D. The germline V gene encodes CDR1 MDHEN and CDR2 SYDVKM. V lost 6 bases to trimming and J lost 3 bases, with 21 bases between them. The CDR3 loop spans 17 amino acids. CDR3 in amino acids: CASSPVDGRRYYNEQFF. The CDR3 DNA sequence: TGTGCCAGCAGCCCCGTCGATGGGCGACGATACTACAATGAGCAGTTCTTC.

This clone was recorded a few times. V is TRBV14 and J is TRBJ2-7; TRBD2 matches at 12 bases. This CDR3 is built from 15 residues. Germline assignment: CDR1 SGHDN and CDR2 FVKESK. V lost 5 bases and J lost 6; bases outside the gene matches: 8. The CDR3 bases are TGTGCCAGCAGCGCAAGACTAGCGGGAGCAGGCGAGCAGTACTTC. Protein: CASSARLAGAGEQYF.

The V gene is TRBV2, the J gene TRBJ1-1, with TRBD1 identical over 8 bases. The CDR3 runs 14 residues. V was clipped by 5 bases and J by 5 bases; unmatched bases: 7. Germline CDR1 and CDR2: SNHLY and FYNNEI. The CDR3 protein is CASSFQGAWTEAFF. In nucleotides, the CDR3 is TGTGCCAGCAGTTTCCAGGGGGCTTGGACTGAAGCTTTCTTT.

The V call is TRBV4-2, the J call TRBJ1-5; D is unclear. CDR3 length equals 13 residues. Germline values: CDR1 LGHNA, CDR2 YNFKEQ. The ends were cut back, 4 bases at V and 4 bases at J, with 8 bases in the middle. The DNA of the CDR3 is TGTGCCAGCAGCCTCTCCCAAAATCAGCCCCAGCATTTT. It is translated as CASSLSQNQPQHF.

The chain combines TRBV2 with TRBJ2-7; TRBD2 is a possible D gene (6 bases). V lost 3 bases, J lost 0 bases, and 9 bases lay in between. This CDR3 has 14 residues. Germline CDR1 and CDR2: SNHLY and FYNNEI. CDR3 amino acids: CASSDGGDSYEQYF. The CDR3 coding sequence is TGTGCCAGCAGTGATGGAGGGGACTCCTACGAGCAGTACTTC.

This chain connects TRBV9 to TRBJ1-2; D perhaps matches TRBD1 (5 bases). CDR3 length: 15 amino acids. The germline V and J ends were trimmed by 0 bases and 4 bases, with 13 bases remaining between them. Germline loops: CDR1 SGDLS, CDR2 YYNGEE. DNA of the CDR3: TGTGCCAGCAGCGTAGAGTCAAGGGGACTCTATGGCTACACCTTC. As protein: CASSVESRGLYGYTF. The variable domain in full, completed from reference TRBV9 and TRBJ1-2, reads DSGVTQTPKHLITATGQRVTLRCSPRSGDLSVYWYQQSLDQGLQFLIQYYNGEERAKGNILERFSAQQFPDLHSELNLSSLELGDSALYFCASSVESRGLYGYTFGSGTRLTVV.

The V call is TRBV10-1, the J call TRBJ2-4, with TRBD1 identical over 9 bases. CDR1 is WNHNN, CDR2 SYGVQD, per germline (reference sequence). V lost 2 bases to trimming and J lost 0 bases; unmatched junction nucleotides: 5. The CDR3 sequence is 17 residues long. The CDR3 is CASSEAGTGLAKNIQYF. The CDR3 DNA follows: TGCGCCAGCAGTGAGGCGGGGACAGGGCTAGCCAAAAACATTCAGTACTTC.

This clone was seen only a few times. V gene TRBV7-9 combines with J gene TRBJ2-7; TRBD1 matches at 9 bases. CDR1 and CDR2 (germline): SEHNR, FQNEAQ (reference sequence). The CDR3 spans 13 residues. J gave up 6 bases and V 5 bases, and 5 bases lay outside the gene matches. In DNA, the CDR3 is TGTGCCAGCAGCGAGGGACAGGGAGGCGAGCAGTACTTC. Translating it yields CASSEGQGGEQYF.

The sample holds a few counts of this clone. The chain carries TRBV23-1 and TRBJ2-7; 8 bases align to TRBD1. TRBV23-1 is assigned to the ORF class and has an uncertain function. The trim removed 3 bases at V and 5 bases at J, leaving 6 bases unmatched. The CDR3 is 14 residues long. The CDR3 spells CASSQGQAVHEQYF. CDR3 nucleotides: TGCGCCAGCAGTCAGGGACAGGCAGTCCACGAGCAGTACTTC.

V gene TRBV29-1 combines with J gene TRBJ1-1, with D unresolved. V lost 3 bases to trimming and J lost 0 bases, with 8 bases between them. Germline V gene data show CDR1 as SQVTM and CDR2 as ANQGSEA. The CDR3 is 13 amino acids. The CDR3 region has the DNA TGCAGCGTTGATACAGATATGAACACTGAAGCTTTCTTT. Residues: CSVDTDMNTEAFF.

V gene TRBV5-1 combines with J gene TRBJ1-3, with D uncertain. Trimming took off 5 bases at V and 8 bases at J, with 17 bases between the two ends. Looked up from germline, CDR1 is SGHRS and CDR2 is YFSETQ. This CDR3 contains 14 residues. CDR3 amino acids: CASRADASSYTIYF. In nucleotides, the CDR3 is TGCGCCAGCAGGGCAGACGCTTCCTCGTACACCATATATTTT. The full variable domain, completed using reference TRBV5-1 and TRBJ1-3, is KAGVTQTPRYLIKTRGQQVTLSCSPISGHRSVSWYQQTPGQGLQFLFEYFSETQRNKGNFPGRFSGRQFSNSRSEMNVSTLELGDSALYLCASRADASSYTIYFGEGSWLTVV.